What follows are 30 T cell receptor beta chains derived from one specimen sequenced in a study of monozygotic twins with inflammatory bowel disease. For each CDR3 protein, TCRdb gives one entry from its re-call of the 5' RACE reads, without DNA. The listing contains fewer than 550,000 distinct CDR3 sequences. Specimen: blood. The receptors here all came from a human donor with ulcerative colitis or Crohn's disease, or a healthy co-twin of an affected twin (not recorded which).

The rearrangement uses TRBV9 and TRBJ2-7; TCRdb picks TRBD2, but there is no DNA to check that call. CDR3 length: 15 amino acids. Germline CDR1 is SGDLS and CDR2 is YYNGEE. CDR3 sequence reads: CASSVRGAGLKEQYF.

The chain links TRBV15 to TRBJ2-5. Germline V gene lookup returns CDR1 LNHNV and CDR2 YYDKDF (reference sequence). There are 15 residues in the CDR3. The CDR3 spells CATSRVAAAQETQYF.

Here the CDR3 reads CASSEGSAGGWDIQYF. The chain uses TRBV5-1 and TRBJ2-4; lacking DNA, the TRBD2 call made by TCRdb goes unchecked. Per germline, CDR1 SGHRS and CDR2 YFSETQ. The length of the CDR3 is 16 residues.

The V call is TRBV4-1, the J call TRBJ1-4; without DNA, the TCRdb call of TRBD1 cannot be checked. The germline V gene encodes CDR1 MGHRA and CDR2 YSYEKL. The CDR3 consists of 14 residues. The CDR3: CASSQTGGNEKLFF.

The rearrangement uses TRBV27 and TRBJ2-3; TCRdb returns TRBD1, unconfirmable since there is no DNA. CDR1 and CDR2 (germline): MNHEY, SMNVEV (reference sequence). The CDR3 is 13 amino acids. The CDR3 reads CASGHSNTDTQYF.

The chain is built from TRBV25-1 and TRBJ1-5; absent DNA, TCRdb's TRBD1 call cannot be checked. The CDR3 is 15 residues long. Per germline, CDR1 MGHDK and CDR2 SYGVNS. This CDR3 is CASSEQGAGNQPQHF.

This chain links TRBV7-2 with TRBJ1-3; lacking DNA, the TRBD1 call made by TCRdb goes unchecked. Per germline, CDR1 SGHTA and CDR2 FQGNSA. The CDR3 is 17 amino acids. The CDR3 sequence: CASSPRPGTGIGNTIYF.

The gene calls are TRBV7-6 and TRBJ2-7; the TRBD2 assignment by TCRdb is unverifiable without DNA. The length of the CDR3 is 14 residues. Per germline, CDR1 SGHVS and CDR2 FNYEAQ. The CDR3 spells CASSAVAGDYEQYF.

This chain connects TRBV13 to TRBJ2-1; TCRdb picks TRBD2, but there is no DNA to check that call. This CDR3 contains 16 residues. Germline V lookup: CDR1 PRHDT, CDR2 FYEKMQ (reference sequence). CDR3: CASSFPGGIPYNEQFF.

V usage is TRBV5-6 and J usage is TRBJ1-1; TCRdb's D gene call, TRBD1, goes unchecked for lack of DNA. The CDR3 runs 16 residues. CDR1 and CDR2 (germline): SGHDT, YYEEEE. CDR3: CASSSLGGGQNTEAFF.

The gene calls are TRBV3-1 and TRBJ1-2. Germline lookup yields CDR1 LGHDT and CDR2 YNNKEL (reference sequence). This CDR3 is 14 amino acids long. Here the CDR3 reads CASSQGSTNYGYTF.

The rearrangement joins TRBV30 to TRBJ2-3; checking the TCRdb D call of TRBD2 is not possible without DNA. Germline V lookup: CDR1 GTSNPN, CDR2 SVGIG (reference sequence). The CDR3 runs to 15 residues. CDR3 sequence reads: CAWGGLAGGPQTQYF.

The rearrangement uses TRBV19 and TRBJ2-1. CDR3 length: 16 amino acids. The germline V gene has CDR1 LNHDA and CDR2 SQIVND (reference sequence). The CDR3 sequence is CASKLTQHSSYNEQFF.

The chain carries TRBV7-2 and TRBJ2-1; lacking DNA, the TRBD1 call made by TCRdb goes unchecked. Looked up from germline, CDR1 is SGHTA and CDR2 is FQGNSA. The CDR3 totals 15 residues. CDR3 region: CASSYRVPSDPEQFF.

The chain carries TRBV4-3 and TRBJ1-1. Germline V gene lookup returns CDR1 LGHNA and CDR2 YSLEER. The CDR3 runs 14 residues. The CDR3 region is CASSQDIMNTEAFF.

CDR3 region: CASSSGEPPLDELFYEQYF. The chain combines TRBV11-1 with TRBJ2-7; with no DNA, the TCRdb D assignment of TRBD2 cannot be verified. Germline CDR1 SGHAT, CDR2 FQDESV (reference sequence). This CDR3 is built from 19 residues.

The chain employs TRBV29-1 and TRBJ1-5; the D gene TCRdb calls, TRBD1, cannot be checked with no DNA. The germline V gene has CDR1 SQVTM and CDR2 ANQGSEA. The CDR3 spans 12 residues. CDR3 sequence reads: CSVGDREWPQHF.

The chain is built from TRBV6-2 or TRBV6-3 and TRBJ2-1; the TCRdb call, TRBD1, lacks DNA for checking. This CDR3 region has 16 residues. Per the germline V gene, CDR1 is MNHEY and CDR2 is SVGEGT. The CDR3 reads CASSYSGDRGFNEQYF.

The V gene is TRBV18, the J gene TRBJ2-1; the TCRdb call, TRBD2, lacks DNA for checking. CDR3 length: 15 amino acids. Germline-derived CDR1 and CDR2 are KGHSH and LQKENI. The CDR3 loop is CASTLSWAPYNEQFF.

V usage is TRBV4-3 and J usage is TRBJ2-7; TCRdb lists TRBD2, though no DNA is available to test this call. Germline CDR1 and CDR2: LGHNA and YSLEER. The CDR3 totals 15 residues. This chain's CDR3 is CASSQKWSSRDEQYF.

The chain recombines TRBV20-1 with TRBJ2-3; no DNA is available, so the TRBD1 call from TCRdb remains unchecked. Germline CDR1 DFQATT, CDR2 SNEGSKA (reference sequence). The CDR3 loop spans 18 amino acids. The CDR3 loop is CSARELRPGQGSLYTQYF.

J is TRBJ2-5 and V is TRBV19; the TCRdb D gene call, TRBD1, has no DNA to confirm it. The CDR3 runs to 13 residues. Germline loops: CDR1 LNHDA, CDR2 SQIVND (reference sequence). The CDR3 reads CASSPGSQQTQYF.

This rearrangement joins TRBV24-1 to TRBJ1-2; TCRdb names TRBD1, which stays unverified in the absence of DNA. The CDR3 consists of 15 residues. The germline CDR1 and CDR2 sequences are KGHDR and SFDVKD. CDR3 sequence reads: CATSEPGQARGGYTF.

This chain joins TRBV18 and TRBJ1-2; TCRdb gives TRBD1 as the D gene, but with no DNA this cannot be confirmed. Germline values: CDR1 KGHSH, CDR2 LQKENI. CDR3 length: 15 residues. The CDR3 region is CASSPPSGTASGYTF.

This rearrangement joins TRBV9 to TRBJ1-2; TCRdb selects TRBD1, and the lack of DNA leaves this call unchecked. The germline CDR1 and CDR2 sequences are SGDLS and YYNGEE. The CDR3 runs 12 residues. CDR3 loop: CASWGSRDGYTF.

The chain recombines TRBV13 with TRBJ2-1; the D gene TCRdb calls, TRBD2, cannot be checked with no DNA. The CDR3 is made up of 20 amino acids. The germline V gene encodes CDR1 PRHDT and CDR2 FYEKMQ (reference sequence). CDR3 residues: CASSRGGARLAAHSYNEQFF.

This rearrangement joins TRBV7-9 to TRBJ2-1. The CDR3 length is 16 residues. Germline values: CDR1 SEHNR, CDR2 FQNEAQ (reference sequence). CDR3 sequence: CASSLALASAYNEQFF.

The J gene is TRBJ2-5, the V gene TRBV5-1; no DNA is available, so the TRBD2 call from TCRdb remains unchecked. The length of the CDR3 is 14 residues. The V gene's germline CDR1 is SGHRS and CDR2 YFSETQ. The CDR3 loop reads CASSLSGMEKTQYF.

The V call is TRBV5-1, the J call TRBJ1-3; checking the TCRdb D call of TRBD1 is not possible without DNA. CDR1 and CDR2 (germline): SGHRS, YFSETQ. The length of the CDR3 is 13 residues. CDR3 residues: CASSLQGGNTIYF.

This rearrangement joins TRBV29-1 to TRBJ2-1; TCRdb picks TRBD2, but there is no DNA to check that call. Germline values: CDR1 SQVTM, CDR2 ANQGSEA. The CDR3 has 13 residues. CDR3 loop: CSVEDQRVNEQFF.